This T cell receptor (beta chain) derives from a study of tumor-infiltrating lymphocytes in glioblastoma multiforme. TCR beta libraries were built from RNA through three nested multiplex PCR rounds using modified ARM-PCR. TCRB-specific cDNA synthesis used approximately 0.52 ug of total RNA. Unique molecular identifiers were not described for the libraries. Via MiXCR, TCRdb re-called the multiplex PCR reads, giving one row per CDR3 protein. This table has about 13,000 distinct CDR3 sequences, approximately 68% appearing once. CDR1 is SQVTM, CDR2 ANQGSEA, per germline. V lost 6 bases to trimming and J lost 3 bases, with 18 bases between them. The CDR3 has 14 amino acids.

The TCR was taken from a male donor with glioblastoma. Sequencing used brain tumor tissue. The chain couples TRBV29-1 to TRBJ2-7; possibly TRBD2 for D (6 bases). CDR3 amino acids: CSVIGAGGGYEQYF. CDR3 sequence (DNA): TGCAGCGTCATTGGGGCCGGGGGAGGCTACGAGCAGTACTTC.